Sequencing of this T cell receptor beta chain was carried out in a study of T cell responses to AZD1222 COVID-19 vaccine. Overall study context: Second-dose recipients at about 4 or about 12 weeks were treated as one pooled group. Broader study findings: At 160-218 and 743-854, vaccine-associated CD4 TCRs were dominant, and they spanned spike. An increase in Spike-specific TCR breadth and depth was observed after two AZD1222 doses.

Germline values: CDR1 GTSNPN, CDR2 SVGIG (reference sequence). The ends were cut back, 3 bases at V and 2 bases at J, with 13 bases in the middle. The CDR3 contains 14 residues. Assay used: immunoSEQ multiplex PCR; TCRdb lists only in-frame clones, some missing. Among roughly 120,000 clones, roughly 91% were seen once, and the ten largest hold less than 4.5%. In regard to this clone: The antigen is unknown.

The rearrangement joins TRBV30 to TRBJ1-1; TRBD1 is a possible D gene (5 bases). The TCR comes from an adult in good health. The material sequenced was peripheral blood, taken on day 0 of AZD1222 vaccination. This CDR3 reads CAWRTPGTNTEAFF. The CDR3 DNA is TGTGCCTGGAGGACCCCGGGGACCAACACTGAAGCTTTCTTT.